A single sample gave rise to the 9 T cell receptor beta chains below, sequenced in a study of cytomegalovirus exposure and HLA in healthy donors. With 60 Vbeta and 13 Jbeta primers, the PCR was carried out. This table comes from immunoSEQ multiplex PCR, and its TCRdb copy is limited to in-frame clones, with some not included. The top ten hold under 8.5% of the sample, which has 100,000 to 150,000 clones, about 70% seen once. Sequenced input: PBMCs. These receptors all come from a male donor in good health and CMV-seronegative.

The chain has TRBV2 and TRBJ1-2, with D tentatively TRBD1 (5 bases). The CDR3 covers 13 residues. Germline V gene data show CDR1 as SNHLY and CDR2 as FYNNEI. The V gene lost 9 bases and the J gene lost 7 bases, with 18 bases spanning the gap. As DNA, the CDR3 is TGTGCCAGTAAGCAGGGCTTTTTTGTTGGCTACACCTTC. Its protein is CASKQGFFVGYTF.

This clone was recorded only once. The chain employs TRBV7-3 and TRBJ1-1; 9 bases align to TRBD1. CDR3 size: 13 residues. J lost 11 bases, V lost 3 bases, and 7 bases had no gene match. CDR1 and CDR2 from the germline V gene are SGHTA and FQGTGA. CDR3 sequence reads: CASSFGTGSRAFF. As DNA, the CDR3 is TGTGCCAGCAGCTTCGGGACAGGGAGTCGGGCTTTCTTT.

The chain recombines TRBV28 with TRBJ2-7, with TRBD1 identical over 8 bases. Germline V lookup: CDR1 MDHEN, CDR2 SYDVKM. Losses at the gene ends were 5 bases for V and 6 bases for J; bases not matched to a gene: 12. The CDR3 contains 15 residues. For the CDR3, the DNA is TGTGCCAGCAGTGTCCAGACAGGGGTCCTATCCGAGCAGTACTTC. Its protein is CASSVQTGVLSEQYF.

Remarks on this clone: At one end, the junction sequence differs from germline, possibly due to a read error. The chain employs TRBV5-1 and TRBJ2-7, with 9 bases fitting TRBD1. Per the germline V gene, CDR1 is SGHRS and CDR2 is YFSETQ. There are 15 residues in the CDR3. Here the CDR3 reads CASSLGQGSLGEQYF. CDR3 sequence (DNA): TGCGCCAGCAGTTTGGGACAGGGTTCACTTGGGGAGCAGTACTTC. The variable domain in full, completed from reference TRBV5-1 and TRBJ2-7, reads KAGVTQTPRYLIKTRGQQVTLSCSPISGHRSVSWYQQTPGQGLQFLFEYFSETQRNKGNFPGRFSGRQFSNSRSEMNVSTLELGDSALYLCASSLGQGSLGEQYFGPGTRLTVT.

CDR3 amino acids: CASSPSVTANEKLFF. In DNA, the CDR3 is TGTGCCAGCAGCCCCTCCGTGACAGCCAATGAAAAACTGTTTTTT. The rearrangement links TRBV5-5 to TRBJ1-4; D perhaps matches TRBD1 (5 bases). The length of the CDR3 is 15 residues. The V gene lost 4 bases and the J gene lost 5 bases, with 15 bases spanning the gap. Germline V gene lookup returns CDR1 SGHKS and CDR2 YYEKEE (reference sequence).

V is TRBV5-4 and J is TRBJ2-7; tentatively, D is TRBD1 (5 bases). Per germline, CDR1 SGHNT and CDR2 YYREEE (reference sequence). V lost 1 base, J lost 0 bases, and 8 bases lay in between. The CDR3 runs 14 residues. CDR3 loop: CASSLYQGSYEQYF. DNA for the CDR3: TGTGCCAGCAGCTTGTATCAGGGCTCCTACGAGCAGTACTTC.

The chain links TRBV19 to TRBJ1-2; D is undetermined. This CDR3 comprises 10 residues. V was cut by 5 bases and J by 5 bases, with 3 bases left in between. CDR1 is LNHDA and CDR2 is SQIVND in the germline V gene (reference sequence). The CDR3 here is CASSQYGYTF. The CDR3 DNA follows: TGTGCCAGTAGTCAGTATGGCTACACCTTC.

This clone was detected once. CDR3 nucleotides: TGTGCCAGCAGCTTCAGTACAAACTCCTACGAGCAGTACTTC. Encoded protein: CASSFSTNSYEQYF. The rearrangement uses TRBV7-9 and TRBJ2-7, with D hard to call. Germline loops: CDR1 SEHNR, CDR2 FQNEAQ (reference sequence). V lost 3 bases to trimming and J lost 0 bases, with 9 bases between them. There are 14 residues in the CDR3.

Concerning this clone itself: Other DNA sequences within the sample encode an identical CDR3. The chain has TRBV28 and TRBJ2-7; D might be TRBD1 (5 bases). Between the trimmed V and J ends, which lost 2 bases and 4 bases, there was a span of 6 bases. Germline V CDR1 and CDR2: MDHEN, SYDVKM. The CDR3 covers 12 residues. CDR3 region: CASSLQGYEQYF. CDR3 nucleotides: TGTGCCAGCAGTTTACAGGGTTACGAGCAGTACTTC.